Listed here is a single T cell receptor (beta chain). The data belong to a study of blood T cell repertoires in COVID-19. Study in general: PBMCs, B-cell-depleted T cells, or T cells provided the cDNA or gDNA that made up the material.

The cohort comprised adults aged about 18 to 90 years residing in about two dozen US areas. Method: immunoSEQ multiplex PCR; TCRdb's copy keeps in-frame clones and lacks some. Among 140,000 to 150,000 clones, roughly 88% were seen once, and the ten largest hold 0.95% to 1.5%. CDR3 size: 15 residues. Trimming removed 3 bases from V and 6 bases from J; junction bases left unmatched: 5. CDR1 and CDR2 (germline): SGHRS, YFSETQ. The gene calls are TRBV5-1 and TRBJ1-4; 10 bases align to TRBD1. The sequenced sample consisted of PBMCs or T cells enriched from blood (not recorded which). The receptor was isolated from a woman between 25 and 40 years old with acute COVID-19. The CDR3 DNA reads TGCGCCAGCAGCTCCACCGGGACAGGGGATGAAAAACTGTTTTTT. This translates into CASSSTGTGDEKLFF.